The rows below give T cell receptor beta chains drawn from one sample of a study of blood T cells in healthy people across ages. TCRdb analysed the 5' RACE reads with MiXCR anew, one entry per CDR3 protein. The data show roughly 2 million distinct CDR3 sequences, less than 50% seen once. The specimen sequenced was blood. Source of these receptors: a woman between 40 and 55 years old in good health. The CDR3 runs from the conserved cysteine through the conserved F or W. D genes are given only for firm matches. The listing skips clone size in some rows; elsewhere it reads once, few, many or a size class.

v_call	clone_size	d_call	j_call	cdr3_nt	cdr3_aa
TRBV9	NA	TRBD2	TRBJ2-7	TGTGCCAGCAGCGTAACGGGACTAGCGTTGGGTAATGAGCAGTACTTC	CASSVTGLALGNEQYF
TRBV27	NA	TRBD2	TRBJ2-5	TGTGCCAGCAGAAGACTAGCGGGGGCCCAAGAGACCCAGTACTTC	CASRRLAGAQETQYF
TRBV6-6	NA	NA	TRBJ2-7	TGTGCCAGCAACCCCCTGCAGGGTGGAGAGCAGTACTTC	CASNPLQGGEQYF
TRBV28	NA	TRBD1	TRBJ2-7	TGTGCCAGCAGTTTCAGGGACAGAATCTTCTACGAGCAGTACTTC	CASSFRDRIFYEQYF
TRBV7-8	NA	NA	TRBJ2-5	TGTGCCAGCAGCTCCTACCAGGGGTGGTCCCAGTACTTC	CASSSYQGWSQYF
TRBV2	NA	NA	TRBJ2-5	TGTGCCAGCAGACGGAATCTAGCGAGCCCTCGGGCAGAGACCCAGTACTTC	CASRRNLASPRAETQYF
TRBV6-2/TRBV6-3	NA	NA	TRBJ2-1	TGTGCCAGCAGTGGGACGGTGGGTGAGCAGTTCTTC	CASSGTVGEQFF
TRBV10-3	few	TRBD1	TRBJ1-2	TGTGCCATCAGTGAGATATTGGGACAGAACCTCTATGGCTACACCTTC	CAISEILGQNLYGYTF
TRBV24-1	NA	NA	TRBJ2-5	TGTGCCACCAGTGCACAGGGTTGGGCAAAAGAGACCCAGTACTTC	CATSAQGWAKETQYF
TRBV7-2	NA	TRBD1	TRBJ1-2	TGTGCCAGCAGCTTAGAGCACAGGGGGAGAGGCTACACCTTC	CASSLEHRGRGYTF
TRBV5-1	NA	TRBD1	TRBJ2-1	TGCGCCAACCGGGACAGGGGTTCGTGTCAGGTCTACAATGAGCAGTTCTTC	CANRDRGSCQVYNEQFF
TRBV7-2	NA	NA	TRBJ2-6	TGTGCCAGCAGTCCCCTCGCTGGGGCCAACGTCCTGACTTTC	CASSPLAGANVLTF
TRBV5-8	NA	NA	TRBJ1-2	TGTGCCAGCAGCTCCTCTACTAACTATGGCTACACCTTC	CASSSSTNYGYTF
TRBV7-8	NA	NA	TRBJ2-5	TGTGCCAGCAGCTTAGTGTTAACGGAGCAAGAGACCCAGTACTTC	CASSLVLTEQETQYF
TRBV12-3/TRBV12-4	few	TRBD2	TRBJ2-5	TGTGCCAGCAGTCCCGGACTAGTGGGCCAAGAGACCCAGTACTTC	CASSPGLVGQETQYF
TRBV4-2	once	TRBD2	TRBJ2-3	TGTGCCAGCAGCCAAGATCCTACCGGGCGGGGGGCAGATACGCAGTATTTT	CASSQDPTGRGADTQYF
TRBV6-2/TRBV6-3	few	TRBD1	TRBJ1-2	TGTGCCAGCGGGACAGTCTATGGCTACACCTTC	CASGTVYGYTF
TRBV27	NA	TRBD2	TRBJ2-1	TGTGCCAGCAGCTCACGTGGACTAGCTGCGGAGACCCAGTTCTTC	CASSSRGLAAETQFF
TRBV6-2/TRBV6-3	NA	NA	TRBJ2-1	TGTGCCAGCAGTTATTTCCCCAGGGAGCAGTTCTTC	CASSYFPREQFF
TRBV3-1	NA	NA	TRBJ2-1	TGTGCCAGCAGCCAATATCGGCAGAGTAATGAGCAGTTCTTC	CASSQYRQSNEQFF
TRBV6-2/TRBV6-3	NA	NA	TRBJ1-5	TGTGCCAGCAACTCGGACGTCTGGAGCAATCAGCCCCAGCATTTT	CASNSDVWSNQPQHF
TRBV4-3	NA	NA	TRBJ1-2	TGCGCCAGCAGCGTCACTTTGGGTGGGGATGGCTATGGCTACACCTTC	CASSVTLGGDGYGYTF
TRBV18	NA	TRBD2	TRBJ2-3	TGTGCCGGCACTAGCGGGGTCGCAGATATGCAGTATTTT	CAGTSGVADMQYF
TRBV28	NA	NA	TRBJ2-1	TGTGCCAGCACTTCGGGAGTCGGGGGCTCCTACAATGAGCAGTTCTTC	CASTSGVGGSYNEQFF
TRBV7-9	NA	TRBD2	TRBJ2-5	TGTGCCAGCAACGAGGTTCGGGGACTAGCGGGGGGAGAAAAGACCCAGTACTTC	CASNEVRGLAGGEKTQYF
TRBV15	many	TRBD1	TRBJ2-1	TGTGCCACCAGCAGACAGGGGGCTTATAATGAGCAGTTCTTC	CATSRQGAYNEQFF
TRBV11-2	NA	NA	TRBJ2-7	TGTGCCAGCAGGACACCCGGGGAGAGCTCCTATGAGCAGTACTTC	CASRTPGESSYEQYF
TRBV5-1	NA	TRBD2	TRBJ2-7	TGCGCCAGCAGTGATGGGGGGGAGGCACACGAGCAGTACTTC	CASSDGGEAHEQYF
TRBV20-1	NA	NA	TRBJ2-3	TGCAGTGCGCGCCGGGTTACAGATACGCAGTATTTT	CSARRVTDTQYF
TRBV13	few	NA	TRBJ2-5	TGTGCCAGCAGCTTAGTACGGACGGACTACCAAGAGACCCAGTACTTC	CASSLVRTDYQETQYF
TRBV10-3	few	TRBD1	TRBJ1-2	TGTGCCATCAGTGGTGGGACAGGGCTGGGGTATGGCTACACCTTC	CAISGGTGLGYGYTF
TRBV15	NA	TRBD1	TRBJ2-1	TGTGCCACCAGCAGAGTTCGACAGGGGAACAATGAGCAGTTCTTC	CATSRVRQGNNEQFF
TRBV20-1	NA	NA	TRBJ2-7	TGCAGTGCTAGTATACCTCTTCCGCCCTACGAGCAGTACTTC	CSASIPLPPYEQYF
TRBV28	few	NA	TRBJ1-1	TGTGCCAGCAGTTTATTGCCCGGGGTCGACACTGAAGCTTTCTTT	CASSLLPGVDTEAFF
TRBV27	few	NA	TRBJ1-2	TGTGCCAGCAGTTTGAACAGGGCGACCTATGGCTACACCTTC	CASSLNRATYGYTF
TRBV4-2	few	NA	TRBJ2-4	TGTGCCAGCAGCCGGGGAGACAGGGAGGGTGCCAAAAACATTCAGTACTTC	CASSRGDREGAKNIQYF
TRBV11-2	few	NA	TRBJ1-2	TGTGCCAGCAGCTTAGAGGCAAGAGCTAACTATGGCTACACCTTC	CASSLEARANYGYTF